What follows are 20 T cell receptor beta chains derived from one specimen sequenced in a study of a mutant IDH1 vaccine in newly diagnosed glioma. These receptors lack a known antigen. Time point meaning: week 47, end of study. Each dose delivered 300 ug of mutant IDH1 20-mer peptide subcutaneously with imiquimod. Data came from immunoSEQ multiplex PCR; TCRdb stores just in-frame clones and leaves some out. The repertoire includes around 30,000 clones, approximately 90% of them detected once, and approximately 12% sits in the top ten. The input for sequencing was PBMCs, taken from a glioma patient whose treatment included an IDH1 peptide vaccine. The receptors come from a woman aged 25 to 39 with glioma.

The V gene is TRBV5-6, the J gene TRBJ2-5; 12 bases match TRBD1. V lost 4 bases, J lost 3 bases, and 4 bases stayed unmatched. This CDR3 region has 15 residues. Germline V gene data show CDR1 as SGHDT and CDR2 as YYEEEE. The CDR3 protein is CASSEGTGGKETQYF. The CDR3 DNA sequence: TGTGCCAGCAGCGAAGGGACAGGGGGCAAAGAGACCCAGTACTTC.

The gene calls are TRBV2 and TRBJ2-1; D remains unclear. Deletions cut 2 bases from V and 7 bases from J, with 12 bases between. The length of the CDR3 is 14 residues. CDR1 SNHLY and CDR2 FYNNEI come from the germline V gene. The CDR3 sequence is CASSETRSGNEQFF. The CDR3 DNA is TGTGCCAGCAGTGAAACGCGGTCCGGGAATGAGCAGTTCTTC.

The V and J genes are TRBV25-1 and TRBJ2-5; 10 bases line up with TRBD2. V was clipped by 4 bases and J by 5 bases; unmatched bases: 7. The CDR3 has 15 amino acids. Germline V lookup: CDR1 MGHDK, CDR2 SYGVNS. CDR3 nucleotides: TGTGCCAGCAGTGTTAGCGGGGGGCCGGTGGAGACCCAGTACTTC. Encoded protein: CASSVSGGPVETQYF. Based on the CDR3 plus reference TRBV25-1 and TRBJ2-5, the full variable domain is EADIYQTPRYLVIGTGKKITLECSQTMGHDKMYWYQQDPGMELHLIHYSYGVNSTEKGDLSSESTVSRIRTEHFPLTLESARPSHTSQYLCASSVSGGPVETQYFGPGTRLLVL.

The V gene is TRBV9, the J gene TRBJ1-4; the D is unclear. The V gene lost 0 bases and the J gene lost 0 bases, with 9 bases spanning the gap. The CDR3 runs 16 residues. The germline CDR1 and CDR2 sequences are SGDLS and YYNGEE. As DNA, the CDR3 is TGTGCCAGCAGCGTAGGTCAGATGGCAACTAATGAAAAACTGTTTTTT. It is translated as CASSVGQMATNEKLFF. The whole variable domain, filled in from reference TRBV9 and TRBJ1-4, reads DSGVTQTPKHLITATGQRVTLRCSPRSGDLSVYWYQQSLDQGLQFLIQYYNGEERAKGNILERFSAQQFPDLHSELNLSSLELGDSALYFCASSVGQMATNEKLFFGSGTQLSVL.

The CDR3 DNA is TGTGCCAGTATCTGGGGGCGTAATGGCTACACCTTC. This translates into CASIWGRNGYTF. V and J are TRBV19 and TRBJ1-2; D is perhaps TRBD1 (6 bases). The CDR3 totals 12 residues. Looked up from germline, CDR1 is LNHDA and CDR2 is SQIVND (reference sequence). The V gene lost 7 bases and the J gene lost 6 bases, with 12 bases spanning the gap.

The chain is built from TRBV5-1 and TRBJ1-2, with 9 nucleotides matching TRBD1. With 0 bases clipped from V and 0 bases from J, the junction kept 9 bases outside the gene matches. Per germline, CDR1 SGHRS and CDR2 YFSETQ. This CDR3 spans 18 amino acids. CDR3 DNA: TGCGCCAGCAGCTTGGTGGTGACAGGGGGTAGGTCTAACTATGGCTACACCTTC. As protein: CASSLVVTGGRSNYGYTF.

This rearrangement joins TRBV27 to TRBJ1-2, with D unclear. CDR3 size: 13 residues. Deletions cut 2 bases from V and 0 bases from J, with 4 bases between. Germline lookup yields CDR1 MNHEY and CDR2 SMNVEV (reference sequence). This CDR3 is CASSLTANYGYTF. The DNA of the CDR3 is TGTGCCAGCAGTTTAACAGCTAACTATGGCTACACCTTC.

The genes are TRBV5-1 and TRBJ1-2; no reliable D call. Trimming removed 4 bases from V and 8 bases from J, with 24 bases in between. The CDR3 consists of 16 residues. CDR1 is SGHRS and CDR2 is YFSETQ in the germline V gene. The CDR3 sequence: CASSPGEGRAGSGYTF. CDR3 bases: TGCGCCAGCAGCCCCGGGGAGGGAAGGGCTGGATCGGGCTACACCTTC.

This clone has a single count. The CDR3 is CATLPGQGARNQPQHF. DNA of the CDR3: TGTGCCACGTTACCGGGACAGGGGGCGCGGAATCAGCCCCAGCATTTT. The chain is built from TRBV10-3 and TRBJ1-5, with 12 nucleotides matching TRBD1. The CDR3 extends over 16 amino acids. V was clipped by 10 bases and J by 4 bases; unmatched bases: 11. Looked up from germline, CDR1 is ENHRY and CDR2 is SYGVKD.

The V gene is TRBV6-5, the J gene TRBJ1-1, with D possibly being TRBD1 (5 bases). The CDR3 covers 15 residues. Germline CDR1 is MNHEY and CDR2 is SVGAGI. The germline V and J ends were trimmed by 7 bases and 0 bases, with 15 bases remaining between them. CDR3 in amino acids: CASIHRGSMNTEAFF. The CDR3 DNA reads as TGTGCCAGCATCCACCGGGGGAGTATGAACACTGAAGCTTTCTTT.

The J gene is TRBJ1-2, the V gene TRBV19; unclear D gene. This CDR3 comprises 14 residues. Germline V gives CDR1 LNHDA, CDR2 SQIVND (reference sequence). V lost 2 bases to trimming and J lost 2 bases, with 9 bases between them. CDR3: CASSIQSSNYGYTF. For the CDR3, the DNA is TGTGCCAGTAGTATACAGTCCAGCAACTATGGCTACACCTTC.

The genes are TRBV6-1 and TRBJ1-5; the match to TRBD1 covers 7 bases. Unmatched junction bases numbered 5, after V lost 5 bases and J lost 7 bases. The germline V gene has CDR1 MNHNS and CDR2 SASEGT. This CDR3 has 13 amino acids. For the CDR3, the DNA is TGTGCCAGCAGTCCTACAGGGGAACAGCCCCAGCATTTT. This encodes CASSPTGEQPQHF.

This chain joins TRBV19 and TRBJ2-3; D is undetermined. The germline CDR1 and CDR2 sequences are LNHDA and SQIVND (reference sequence). Trimming took 1 base from V and 7 from J, leaving 6 bases between them. This CDR3 is 12 amino acids long. Here the CDR3 reads CASSIGGYTQYF. The CDR3 nucleotides are TGTGCCAGTAGTATAGGGGGATATACGCAGTATTTT.

CDR3 nucleotides: TGTGCCAGCAGTGAGGGACAGGCGCGGGGGACCCAGTACTTC. It codes for CASSEGQARGTQYF. The chain has TRBV25-1 and TRBJ2-5; TRBD1 matches at 8 bases. The CDR3 contains 14 residues. Losses at the gene ends were 3 bases for V and 7 bases for J; bases not matched to a gene: 7. From germline, CDR1 is MGHDK and CDR2 SYGVNS.

This clone came up once. The chain links TRBV12-5 to TRBJ1-2; no clear D. Trimming removed 3 bases at V and 4 bases at J, with 12 bases between. The CDR3 runs to 14 residues. Per germline, CDR1 LGHNT and CDR2 FRNRAP. CDR3 sequence reads: CASGLWARPYGYTF. CDR3 sequence (DNA): TGTGCTAGTGGTTTATGGGCTCGCCCCTATGGCTACACCTTC.

The chain carries TRBV6-6 and TRBJ2-3, with 8 bases fitting TRBD1. The CDR3 is 14 amino acids. J was trimmed by 3 bases and V by 7 bases; bases with no gene match: 6. CDR1 and CDR2 from the germline V gene are MNHNY and SVGAGI (reference sequence). CDR3 nucleotide sequence: TGTGCCAGCAACGGACAGGGAAGGACAGATACGCAGTATTTT. This gives the protein CASNGQGRTDTQYF.

The CDR3 DNA follows: TGTGCCAGCAGCCCCACAGGGGTGTACGAGCAGTACTTC. Translated: CASSPTGVYEQYF. This chain connects TRBV7-2 to TRBJ2-7; TRBD1 matches at 7 bases. This CDR3 region has 13 residues. Germline V gene data show CDR1 as SGHTA and CDR2 as FQGNSA. The V gene end was trimmed by 5 bases and the J gene end by 4 bases; junction bases not matched to a gene: 5.

V gene TRBV2 combines with J gene TRBJ1-1; possibly TRBD1 for D (6 bases). The CDR3 has 12 residues. Germline V gene sequence: CDR1 SNHLY, CDR2 FYNNEI. The ends were cut back, 4 bases at V and 7 bases at J, with 10 bases in the middle. The CDR3 spells CASSGGLGEAFF. CDR3 sequence (DNA): TGTGCCAGCAGTGGGGGGCTCGGTGAAGCTTTCTTT.

This chain connects TRBV7-9 to TRBJ2-1, with 9 nucleotides matching TRBD2. CDR3 length equals 13 residues. Germline V gives CDR1 SEHNR, CDR2 FQNEAQ (reference sequence). Trimming removed 7 bases from V and 7 bases from J; junction bases left unmatched: 5. Here the CDR3 DNA reads TGTGCCAGCATGATGGCGGGGGGGAATGAGCAGTTCTTC. Translating gives CASMMAGGNEQFF.

V is TRBV5-1 and J is TRBJ2-7; the match to TRBD1 covers 10 bases. The CDR3 runs 16 residues. Germline V lookup: CDR1 SGHRS, CDR2 YFSETQ. V trimming: 3 bases; J trimming: 3 bases; junction bases outside the gene matches: 9. This chain's CDR3 is CASSSYRDRGIYEQYF. CDR3 bases: TGCGCCAGCAGCTCATACCGGGACAGGGGCATCTACGAGCAGTACTTC.